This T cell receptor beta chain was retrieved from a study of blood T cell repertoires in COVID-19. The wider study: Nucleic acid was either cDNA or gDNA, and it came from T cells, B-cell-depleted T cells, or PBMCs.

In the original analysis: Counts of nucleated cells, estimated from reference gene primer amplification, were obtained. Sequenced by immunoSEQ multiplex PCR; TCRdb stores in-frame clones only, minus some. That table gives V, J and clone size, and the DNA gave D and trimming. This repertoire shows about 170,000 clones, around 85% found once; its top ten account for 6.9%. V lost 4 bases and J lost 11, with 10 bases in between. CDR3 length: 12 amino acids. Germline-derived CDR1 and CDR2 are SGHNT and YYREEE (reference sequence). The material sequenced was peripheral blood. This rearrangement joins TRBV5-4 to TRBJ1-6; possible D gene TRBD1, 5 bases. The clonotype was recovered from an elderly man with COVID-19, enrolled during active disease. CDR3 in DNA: TGTGCCAGCAGCGTCGACAGAGCACCCCTCCACTTT. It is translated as CASSVDRAPLHF. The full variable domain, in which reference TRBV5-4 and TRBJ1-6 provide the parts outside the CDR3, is ETGVTQSPTHLIKTRGQQVTLRCSSQSGHNTVSWYQQALGQGPQFIFQYYREEENGRGNFPPRFSGLQFPNYSSELNVNALELDDSALYLCASSVDRAPLHFGNGTRLTVT.